The present entry profiles one TCR beta chain with its context. Its antigen is currently unknown. The data stem from a study of cytomegalovirus exposure and HLA in healthy donors. Study-level findings and limits: The investigators catalogued 150 to 200 TCR beta chains as cytomegalovirus-associated. One variant, a missense change in DCLRE1C, was linked in a later analysis to TCR beta V- and J-gene trimming. The majority of CMV-associated TCR beta chains were reported as apparently HLA-restricted in a later analysis. Published work reported that the classifier diagnosed cytomegalovirus status with high specificity and sensitivity.

The PCR contained 60 Vbeta and 13 Jbeta primers. This table comes from immunoSEQ multiplex PCR, and its TCRdb copy is limited to in-frame clones, with some not included. The sample lists some 140,000 clones; more than 70% were seen once. The CDR3 is 14 amino acids. CDR1 MGHDK and CDR2 SYGVNS come from the germline V gene. J lost 5 bases, V lost 4 bases, and 3 bases had no gene match. The source of this sequence is a man aged 30-40 years in good health and CMV-seronegative. The sample comprised PBMCs. V and J are TRBV25-1 and TRBJ2-3; 10 positions agree with TRBD2. CDR3 in DNA: TGTGCCAGCAGTGGTAGCGGGGGGAGAGATACGCAGTATTTT. Translating it yields CASSGSGGRDTQYF.